Listed below are T cell receptor beta chains from one sample, sequenced in a study of shared clonotypes between healthy human individuals. The data were produced by immunoSEQ multiplex PCR, yet TCRdb's version contains in-frame clones alone and is incomplete. The sample lists about 2.1 million clones, 85% to 95% occurring once. Sequenced sample: naive CD8+ T cells from PBMCs. These receptors originate from a man younger than 35 in good health. Some clones in this sample may be carry-over from other donors' samples. Each CDR3 is given with its conserved first and last residue. A D gene is named only where the DNA matches it firmly. The size of a clone is reported for some rows only, either as once, few or many, or as a class for expanded clones.

J gene | V gene | D gene | clone size | CDR3 protein | CDR3 DNA
TRBJ2-3 | TRBV7-9 | - | - | CASSLRTDVRTDTQYF | TGTGCCAGCAGCTTAAGGACAGACGTTCGCACAGATACGCAGTATTTT
TRBJ2-2 | TRBV27 | - | - | CASSLILGDWELFF | TGTGCCAGCAGTTTAATCTTAGGCGACTGGGAGCTGTTTTTT
TRBJ1-1 | TRBV13 | - | - | CASSLAGRQNTEAFF | TGTGCCAGCAGCTTAGCTGGACGGCAGAACACTGAAGCTTTCTTT
TRBJ2-3 | TRBV4-2 | - | - | CASSQGVRGSLDTQYF | TGTGCCAGCAGCCAAGGAGTCAGGGGTAGTCTCGATACGCAGTATTTT
TRBJ2-1 | TRBV12-5 | TRBD2 | - | CASGLLPGGYNEQFF | TGTGCTAGTGGTTTGCTCCCGGGGGGTTACAATGAGCAGTTCTTC
TRBJ1-1 | TRBV6-5 | - | - | CASSYRSNTEAFF | TGTGCCAGCAGTTATAGGTCGAACACTGAAGCTTTCTTT
TRBJ2-1 | TRBV27 | - | - | CASSFLGEGVNNEQFF | TGTGCCAGCAGTTTCCTCGGGGAGGGGGTGAACAATGAGCAGTTCTTC
TRBJ2-1 | TRBV27 | TRBD1 | once | CASSSGTGHYNEQFF | TGTGCCAGCAGTTCAGGGACAGGGCACTACAATGAGCAGTTCTTC
TRBJ1-1 | TRBV7-9 | TRBD1 | - | CASRGPQGLVTEAFF | TGTGCCAGCAGGGGGCCACAGGGGCTCGTCACTGAAGCTTTCTTT
TRBJ2-7 | TRBV11-3 | - | - | CASSYSFPGEQYF | TGTGCCAGCAGCTATTCATTCCCGGGGGAGCAGTACTTC